These 24 T cell receptor beta chains originate from one sample sequenced in a study of blood T cell repertoires in COVID-19. Data came from immunoSEQ multiplex PCR; TCRdb stores just in-frame clones and leaves some out. The sample has about 160,000 clones, around nine tenths seen once. The sample consisted of peripheral blood. The origin of the receptors is a woman between 70 and 85 years old with COVID-19, enrolled during active disease.

This clone showed up just once. V gene TRBV5-1 combines with J gene TRBJ2-5, with TRBD1 matching 11 bases. Trimming removed 4 bases from V and 3 bases from J; junction bases left unmatched: 5. The CDR3 extends over 15 amino acids. Germline-derived CDR1 and CDR2 are SGHRS and YFSETQ. The CDR3 DNA follows: TGCGCCAGCAGCATGGACAGGGGGCGCGAAGAGACCCAGTACTTC. Its translation is CASSMDRGREETQYF.

The J gene is TRBJ2-5, the V gene TRBV28; no firm D call. The germline CDR1 and CDR2 sequences are MDHEN and SYDVKM. The CDR3 is 15 residues long. The germline V and J ends were trimmed by 3 bases and 5 bases, with 16 bases remaining between them. The CDR3 sequence: CASSFAPLSRETQYF. The CDR3, as DNA: TGTGCCAGCAGTTTCGCCCCCCTCAGCAGGGAGACCCAGTACTTC.

The chain's CDR3 is CASSLISGQGGETQYF. The DNA of the CDR3 is TGTGCCAGCAGCTTAATCAGTGGACAGGGAGGAGAGACCCAGTACTTC. This sequence joins TRBV11-3 and TRBJ2-5; 8 positions match TRBD1. CDR1 and CDR2 from the germline V gene are SGHNT and YENEEA. V lost 2 bases and J lost 4; bases outside the gene matches: 9. This CDR3 is built from 16 residues.

The chain links TRBV28 to TRBJ1-4; D unresolved. This CDR3 contains 14 residues. The V and J ends lost 3 bases and 8 bases respectively, with 13 bases between them. Germline V gives CDR1 MDHEN, CDR2 SYDVKM. This CDR3 is CASSLEGGGEKLFF. The DNA for the CDR3 is TGTGCCAGCAGTTTGGAGGGAGGTGGGGAAAAACTGTTTTTT.

The rearrangement joins TRBV24-1 to TRBJ2-7; D may be TRBD1 (5 bases). The germline V gene encodes CDR1 KGHDR and CDR2 SFDVKD. The V gene lost 4 bases and the J gene lost 4 bases, with 13 bases spanning the gap. The CDR3 consists of 14 residues. The CDR3 loop is CATSEGAGKYEQYF. The CDR3 DNA sequence: TGTGCCACCAGTGAAGGGGCCGGAAAATACGAGCAGTACTTC.

The chain recombines TRBV19 with TRBJ2-3; perhaps TRBD2 as D (7 bases). Germline CDR1 LNHDA, CDR2 SQIVND (reference sequence). This CDR3 spans 17 amino acids. In DNA form, the CDR3 reads TGTGCAGTTACTCTAGGGGGGGGGTCAGGTATCACAGATACGCAGTATTTT. Translating gives CAVTLGGGSGITDTQYF.

The rearrangement joins TRBV3-1 (or the pseudogene TRBV3-2) to TRBJ1-4; D might be TRBD1 (5 bases). Germline V gene sequence: CDR1 LGHDT, CDR2 YNNKEL (reference sequence). CDR3 length equals 14 residues. V lost 7 bases, J lost 7 bases, and 16 bases lay in between. The CDR3 is CASTRGGRREKLFF. Here the CDR3 DNA reads TGTGCCAGCACCCGGGGGGGGAGGCGTGAAAAACTGTTTTTT.

Here the CDR3 reads CASSLDPGNREQYF. The CDR3, as DNA: TGTGCCAGCAGCTTAGATCCAGGGAATCGGGAGCAGTACTTC. V gene TRBV11-2 combines with J gene TRBJ2-7; D might be TRBD1 (5 bases). Germline V gene data show CDR1 as SGHAT and CDR2 as FQNNGV. This CDR3 spans 14 amino acids. V shed 0 bases and J shed 7 bases, with 13 bases lying between them.

The rearrangement joins TRBV19 to TRBJ1-2, with a weak D call TRBD1 (6 bases). Per the germline V gene, CDR1 is LNHDA and CDR2 is SQIVND (reference sequence). The CDR3 is 15 amino acids. V was trimmed by 2 bases and J by 5 bases, leaving 15 bases between them. The CDR3 loop reads CASSIKAEQGYGYTF. The CDR3, as DNA: TGTGCCAGTAGTATAAAAGCCGAACAGGGTTATGGCTACACCTTC.

In this sample, this clone turned up a few times. The rearrangement links TRBV28 to TRBJ1-4; no reliable D call. V was cut by 3 bases and J by 7 bases, with 12 bases left in between. Germline V gene sequence: CDR1 MDHEN, CDR2 SYDVKM. The CDR3 length is 14 residues. CDR3 protein: CASSFGWSFEKLFF. CDR3 bases: TGTGCCAGCAGTTTCGGGTGGTCGTTTGAAAAACTGTTTTTT.

This chain uses TRBV5-1 with TRBJ2-2, with 7 bases fitting TRBD2. The germline gives CDR1 SGHRS, CDR2 YFSETQ. Trimming at V came to 3 bases and at J to 10 bases, leaving 9 bases not matched to a gene. CDR3 length: 14 amino acids. The CDR3 sequence: CASSSGLIPEELFF. CDR3 coding DNA: TGCGCCAGCAGCTCGGGACTAATACCCGAGGAGCTGTTTTTT.

V usage is TRBV11-1 and J usage is TRBJ1-1; tentative D call: TRBD1 (6 bases). CDR1 is SGHAT, CDR2 FQDESV, per germline (reference sequence). Between the trimmed V and J ends, which lost 2 bases and 2 bases, there was a span of 12 bases. The CDR3 length is 15 residues. CDR3 amino acids: CASSLLGRGNTEAFF. As DNA, the CDR3 is TGTGCCAGCAGCTTATTGGGCAGGGGAAACACTGAAGCTTTCTTT. The full variable domain, with the rest looked up from reference TRBV11-1 and TRBJ1-1, is EAEVAQSPRYKITEKSQAVAFWCDPISGHATLYWYRQILGQGPELLVQFQDESVVDDSQLPKDRFSAERLKGVDSTLKIQPAELGDSAMYLCASSLLGRGNTEAFFGQGTRLTVV.

The rearrangement uses TRBV11-1 and TRBJ1-4; tentatively, D is TRBD1 (5 bases). The ends were cut back, 4 bases at V and 5 bases at J, with 17 bases in the middle. This CDR3 contains 16 residues. The germline CDR1 and CDR2 sequences are SGHAT and FQDESV (reference sequence). The CDR3 region has the DNA TGTGCCAGCAGCTCGCGCCAGGGAGGGCCGAATGAAAAACTGTTTTTT. This gives the protein CASSSRQGGPNEKLFF.

The chain combines TRBV2 with TRBJ2-7, with D tentatively TRBD1 (6 bases). Germline V gives CDR1 SNHLY, CDR2 FYNNEI. The V end was cut by 6 bases, the J end by 5 bases, with 20 bases between. The CDR3 spans 15 residues. This CDR3 is CASRISLDSFHEQYF. In DNA form, the CDR3 reads TGTGCCAGCAGGATTTCGTTGGACAGTTTCCACGAGCAGTACTTC.

The genes are TRBV5-1 and TRBJ1-4, with D perhaps matching TRBD1 (6 bases). The CDR3 runs 15 residues. The germline CDR1 and CDR2 sequences are SGHRS and YFSETQ. With 0 bases removed from V and 5 bases from J, the gap between germline ends came to 11 bases. The DNA for the CDR3 is TGCGCCAGCAGCTTGGTGATGGGGGCGAATGAAAAACTGTTTTTT. It specifies CASSLVMGANEKLFF.

The CDR3 protein is CASSSTGGDYGYTF. The CDR3 nucleotides read TGCGCCAGCAGCTCGACAGGGGGCGACTATGGCTACACCTTC. J is TRBJ1-2 and V is TRBV5-1; 10 bases are a match to TRBD1. The ends lost 3 bases at V and 3 bases at J; junction bases unmatched: 2. Germline V gene sequence: CDR1 SGHRS, CDR2 YFSETQ. The length of the CDR3 is 14 residues.

This chain joins TRBV28 and TRBJ2-3; 10 bases agree with TRBD1. Trimming removed 5 bases from V and 1 base from J; junction bases left unmatched: 9. The CDR3 loop spans 17 amino acids. Germline loops: CDR1 MDHEN, CDR2 SYDVKM. CDR3: CASSRWDRGIGTDTQYF. In DNA, the CDR3 is TGTGCCAGCAGTCGATGGGACAGGGGCATCGGCACAGATACGCAGTATTTT. Variable domain in full (rest from reference TRBV28 and TRBJ2-3): DVKVTQSSRYLVKRTGEKVFLECVQDMDHENMFWYRQDPGLGLRLIYFSYDVKMKEKGDIPEGYSVSREKKERFSLILESASTNQTSMYLCASSRWDRGIGTDTQYFGPGTRLTVL.

The J gene is TRBJ2-5, the V gene TRBV7-9; 12 bases match TRBD2. CDR1 is SEHNR and CDR2 is FQNEAQ in the germline V gene (reference sequence). After removal of 4 bases from V and 2 bases from J, the junction contained 5 bases not matched to a gene. This CDR3 has 16 residues. Written as DNA, the CDR3 is TGTGCCAGCAGCTCCAAACTAGCGGGGGGACAAGAGACCCAGTACTTC. Amino acid sequence: CASSSKLAGGQETQYF.

This chain connects TRBV5-1 to TRBJ1-2; D is undetermined. V was cut by 3 bases and J by 2 bases, with 11 bases left in between. Germline V CDR1 and CDR2: SGHRS, YFSETQ. This CDR3 has 14 amino acids. The CDR3 spells CASSSRGSNYGYTF. The CDR3, as DNA: TGCGCCAGCAGCTCCCGAGGCAGCAACTATGGCTACACCTTC. Using reference TRBV5-1 and TRBJ1-2 for the parts outside the CDR3, the full variable domain is KAGVTQTPRYLIKTRGQQVTLSCSPISGHRSVSWYQQTPGQGLQFLFEYFSETQRNKGNFPGRFSGRQFSNSRSEMNVSTLELGDSALYLCASSSRGSNYGYTFGSGTRLTVV.

Only one count was recorded for this clone. The J gene is TRBJ2-5, the V gene TRBV7-9, with D perhaps TRBD2 (6 bases). Deletions cut 2 bases from V and 2 bases from J, with 12 bases between. Germline loops: CDR1 SEHNR, CDR2 FQNEAQ (reference sequence). This CDR3 region has 15 residues. Written as DNA, the CDR3 is TGTGCCAGCAGCTTACTGCGGGGCCGTCAAGAGACCCAGTACTTC. It codes for CASSLLRGRQETQYF.

The J gene is TRBJ1-6, the V gene TRBV5-5; the D gene is possibly TRBD1 (5 bases). V lost 5 bases and J lost 7, with 19 bases in between. The CDR3 contains 16 residues. Per the germline V gene, CDR1 is SGHKS and CDR2 is YYEKEE (reference sequence). The CDR3: CASSRSGGTENSPLHF. Written as DNA, the CDR3 is TGTGCCAGCAGTCGTTCGGGAGGGACGGAGAATTCACCCCTCCACTTT.

This chain joins TRBV5-1 and TRBJ2-3; 8 nucleotides align to TRBD1. Per germline, CDR1 SGHRS and CDR2 YFSETQ. Unmatched junction bases numbered 8, after V lost 4 bases and J lost 1 base. The CDR3 covers 16 residues. The CDR3 DNA sequence: TGCGCCAGCAGCCTCCCAGGGGGCGAGGGCACAGATACGCAGTATTTT. Its translation: CASSLPGGEGTDTQYF.

The rearrangement uses TRBV24-1 and TRBJ2-2, with 13 bases lining up with TRBD2. This CDR3 comprises 17 residues. V shed 4 bases, J shed 6 bases, and the junction held 7 bases outside the gene matches. CDR1 and CDR2 (germline): KGHDR, SFDVKD. DNA of the CDR3: TGTGCCACCAGTGACCCAACCGGGACTAGCGGGGCCGGGGAGCTGTTTTTT. It encodes CATSDPTGTSGAGELFF.

Here the CDR3 DNA reads TGTGCCAGCAGCTGGAGTCGGGGATCTAACTATGGCTACACCTTC. It translates to CASSWSRGSNYGYTF. The rearrangement links TRBV7-2 to TRBJ1-2; D is uncertain. Looked up from germline, CDR1 is SGHTA and CDR2 is FQGNSA. V lost 4 bases and J lost 0, with 12 bases in between. The CDR3 is 15 residues long. Variable domain in full (rest from reference TRBV7-2 and TRBJ1-2): GAGVSQSPSNKVTEKGKDVELRCDPISGHTALYWYRQSLGQGLEFLIYFQGNSAPDKSGLPSDRFSAERTGGSVSTLTIQRTQQEDSAVYLCASSWSRGSNYGYTFGSGTRLTVV.